The 4 T cell receptor beta chains in this list originate from one sample, sequenced in a study of post-analysis software for immune sequencing data. The antigens for these receptors are not known. Built from TCR beta cDNA, the libraries had unique molecular identifiers in them. TCRdb processed the PCR reads anew with MiXCR; each CDR3 protein has one entry. The table has about 200,000 distinct CDR3 sequences, 25% to 30% seen once. Broader study findings: Roughly five TRBV segments were more frequent in patients than controls; TRBV5-6, TRBV5-1 and TRBV20-1 belonged to this group.

Sequences were obtained from blood. The receptors shown here come from a girl between 2 and 17 years old with multiple sclerosis.

The sample holds one count of this clonotype. V gene TRBV18 combines with J gene TRBJ1-1; 8 bases align to TRBD1. Germline values: CDR1 KGHSH, CDR2 LQKENI. J gave up 8 bases and V 4 bases, and 6 bases lay outside the gene matches. The CDR3 is made up of 13 amino acids. CDR3 amino acids: CASSRVTGAEAFF. The CDR3 DNA follows: TGTGCCAGCTCACGGGTGACAGGGGCCGAAGCTTTCTTT.

This clonotype was seen repeatedly, ten times or more. This chain connects TRBV4-2 to TRBJ2-1; D may be TRBD1 or TRBD2 (5 bases each). Germline V gene data show CDR1 as LGHNA and CDR2 as YNFKEQ. The CDR3 has 14 residues. Trimming pared 2 bases from V and 9 bases from J, leaving 14 bases between. The CDR3: CASSQRGEFGEQFF. The DNA for the CDR3 is TGTGCCAGCAGCCAAAGAGGGGAGTTTGGTGAGCAGTTCTTC.

This clonotype occurred many times. The chain links TRBV5-1 to TRBJ2-7; 8 bases fit TRBD1. This CDR3 region has 15 residues. Germline-derived CDR1 and CDR2 are SGHRS and YFSETQ. The J segment lost 2 bases and the V segment lost 4 bases, leaving 8 bases of the junction unmatched. CDR3 in DNA: TGCGCCAGCAGCCCGAGGACAGGGCCAGCCTACGAGCAGTACTTC. Its protein product is CASSPRTGPAYEQYF.

As to this clonotype: Being one base from a much bigger clone, this may be a read error. The chain has TRBV7-2 and TRBJ2-7, with a possible D match to TRBD2 (6 bases). Germline lookup yields CDR1 SGHTA and CDR2 FQGNSA. This CDR3 contains 15 residues. CDR3 bases: TGTGCCAGCAGCCCCACTTTGGGGGGATACTACGGGCAGTACTTC. Residues: CASSPTLGGYYGQYF.